Given below is one T cell receptor (beta chain) in context. Its antigen is unknown. Germline V CDR1 and CDR2: SGHTA, FQGNSA. V shed 5 bases and J shed 5 bases, with 19 bases lying between them. The CDR3 totals 16 residues. This specimen comes from a study of cytomegalovirus exposure and HLA in healthy donors. Study context: In a previous analysis, some 110 million unique TCR beta sequences were found from some 200 million T cells. Points from the study as a whole: Beyond CMV serostatus, there was no information to go on about immune exposure.

PCR involved 60 Vbeta and 13 Jbeta primers. TCRdb's copy holds only in-frame clones and misses some; the assay was immunoSEQ multiplex PCR. The table has 100,000 to 150,000 clones, roughly 70% seen once. Donors in the study were healthy people who gave bone marrow. Specimen: PBMCs. This sequence was found in a woman in her 40s in good health and CMV-seropositive. This chain uses TRBV7-2 with TRBJ2-1; D is possibly TRBD2 (6 bases). The CDR3 nucleotides read TGTGCCAGCAGCCCTGCTAGCGATTGGATAAACAATGAGCAGTTCTTC. Its translation: CASSPASDWINNEQFF.